Following are 5 T cell receptor beta chains from one sample sequenced in a study of blood T cell repertoires in COVID-19 (dated by TCRdb to about 2020). Library preparation employed the immunoSEQ multiplex PCR assay. TCRdb took this table from immuneACCESS and kept in-frame rearrangements with V and J called. Such tables lack part of the clones; where checked against another copy, unresolved V genes explain under half of the gap, and the rest is unexplained. For this sample the table gives 85,000 to 95,000 clones, of which roughly 87% were detected only once. The ten biggest clones cover more than 4.5% of the sample. The sample taken for sequencing was peripheral blood. These receptors all come from a woman older than 75 with active COVID-19.

This sequence joins TRBV27 and TRBJ1-5; D might be TRBD1 (5 bases). Looked up from germline, CDR1 is MNHEY and CDR2 is SMNVEV (reference sequence). Trimming shortened V by 6 bases and J by 3 bases, and 18 bases separated the two germline ends. CDR3 length equals 16 residues. Written as DNA, the CDR3 is TGTGCCAGCAGCAGCATTCTAACAGGTTTCAATCAGCCCCAGCATTTT. Its translation: CASSSILTGFNQPQHF.

This chain uses TRBV7-3 with TRBJ2-2; no clear D. V was shortened by 1 base and J by 5 bases, with 17 bases between the two germline ends. The germline gives CDR1 SGHTA, CDR2 FQGTGA. The CDR3 consists of 17 residues. In nucleotides, the CDR3 is TGTGCCAGCAGCTTAAATCCTAGTGAACCCCCGACCGGGGAGCTGTTTTTT. Protein sequence: CASSLNPSEPPTGELFF.

This clone has just one count. The rearrangement uses TRBV7-3 and TRBJ2-1, with 15 positions matching TRBD2. V lost 2 bases to trimming and J lost 9 bases; unmatched junction nucleotides: 5. The V gene's germline CDR1 is SGHTA and CDR2 FQGTGA. CDR3 size: 16 residues. The CDR3 protein is CASSLGTSGRRGEQFF. The CDR3 bases are TGTGCCAGCAGCTTAGGGACTAGCGGGAGGAGGGGTGAGCAGTTCTTC.

The chain links TRBV7-8 to TRBJ2-2; tentatively, D is TRBD2 (6 bases). Trimming took 11 bases from V and 2 from J, leaving 18 bases between them. The CDR3 covers 15 residues. CDR1 is SGHVS and CDR2 is FQNEAQ in the germline V gene. CDR3 sequence: CAGAGGVRNTGELFF. In nucleotides, the CDR3 is TGTGCCGGGGCTGGAGGGGTCCGAAACACCGGGGAGCTGTTTTTT.

The rearrangement links TRBV28 to TRBJ2-7; no clear D. Trimming shortened V by 5 bases and J by 6 bases, and 14 bases separated the two germline ends. Germline loops: CDR1 MDHEN, CDR2 SYDVKM. The CDR3 spans 13 residues. CDR3 nucleotide sequence: TGTGCCAGCAGTCCCCCCACAGTAGGCGAGCAGTACTTC. Translated, it gives CASSPPTVGEQYF.